The rows below give T cell receptor beta chains drawn from one sample of a study of blood T cell repertoires in COVID-19. TCRdb keeps only in-frame clones here, not all; method: immunoSEQ multiplex PCR. The data contain approximately 250,000 clones, less than 90% of them seen just once; the ten biggest clones take up approximately 2%. Sequencing was performed on peripheral blood. The source is a young man with active or convalescent COVID-19. CDR3s include the opening cysteine and the closing phenylalanine or tryptophan. Each record gives: V gene, clone size, J gene, D gene, CDR3 DNA, CDR3 protein. The D gene is left open where the match is weak. Only some rows state a clone size, as once, few, many or a class for expanded clones.

v_call: TRBV12-3/TRBV12-4
clone_size: -
j_call: TRBJ1-1
d_call: -
cdr3_nt: TGTGCCAGCAGTTTAGGTGGGAGGATAGCTTTCTTT
cdr3_aa: CASSLGGRIAFF

v_call: TRBV5-1
clone_size: -
j_call: TRBJ1-1
d_call: -
cdr3_nt: TGCGCCAGCAGCTTGGAGCAGGGCAAGAACACTGAAGCTTTCTTT
cdr3_aa: CASSLEQGKNTEAFF

v_call: TRBV13
clone_size: -
j_call: TRBJ1-6
d_call: TRBD1
cdr3_nt: TGTGCCAGCAGCCGACAGGGTTTAGCTTCACCCCTCCACTTT
cdr3_aa: CASSRQGLASPLHF

v_call: TRBV4-3
clone_size: -
j_call: TRBJ2-1
d_call: TRBD2
cdr3_nt: TGCGCCAGCAGCCAAGAAAGCGGGGGGGGCTACAATGAGCAGTTCTTC
cdr3_aa: CASSQESGGGYNEQFF

v_call: TRBV7-6
clone_size: -
j_call: TRBJ2-1
d_call: -
cdr3_nt: TGTGCCAGCAGCTCCCACGCCAGCTCCTACAATGAGCAGTTCTTC
cdr3_aa: CASSSHASSYNEQFF

v_call: TRBV19
clone_size: -
j_call: TRBJ1-2
d_call: TRBD1
cdr3_nt: TGTGCCAGTAGTATAGCTGGACAGGCGAGCGGCTACACCTTC
cdr3_aa: CASSIAGQASGYTF

v_call: TRBV5-6
clone_size: -
j_call: TRBJ1-4
d_call: -
cdr3_nt: TGTGCCAGCAGCCCCCGAAGATTTGACAGGCGATCCGAACTGTTTTTT
cdr3_aa: CASSPRRFDRRSELFF

v_call: TRBV27
clone_size: -
j_call: TRBJ2-1
d_call: TRBD2
cdr3_nt: TGTGCCAGCAGCCCAGGACTAGCGGGGGGACCACGCTACAATGAGCAGTTCTTC
cdr3_aa: CASSPGLAGGPRYNEQFF

v_call: TRBV30
clone_size: -
j_call: TRBJ1-6
d_call: -
cdr3_nt: TGTGCCTGCGGAGGGACGGGGTCACCCCTCCACTTT
cdr3_aa: CACGGTGSPLHF

v_call: TRBV30
clone_size: -
j_call: TRBJ1-4
d_call: -
cdr3_nt: TGTGCCTCGGAGGGATTTGGGGGAGATGAAAAACTGTTTTTT
cdr3_aa: CASEGFGGDEKLFF

v_call: TRBV3-1/TRBV3-2
clone_size: -
j_call: TRBJ1-1
d_call: -
cdr3_nt: TGTGCCAGCAGCCAACAGGGGTGTGTTACTGAAGCTTTCTTT
cdr3_aa: CASSQQGCVTEAFF

v_call: TRBV5-1
clone_size: -
j_call: TRBJ1-4
d_call: TRBD1
cdr3_nt: TGCGCCAGCAGCTGGATGGGGACAGGGTTTTATGAAAAACTGTTTTTT
cdr3_aa: CASSWMGTGFYEKLFF

v_call: TRBV5-5
clone_size: few
j_call: TRBJ2-7
d_call: -
cdr3_nt: TGTGCCAGCAGCTTGGTGTCAGGGGAGAACGAGCAGTACTTC
cdr3_aa: CASSLVSGENEQYF

v_call: TRBV12-3/TRBV12-4
clone_size: once
j_call: TRBJ1-3
d_call: TRBD1
cdr3_nt: TGTGCCAGCACCGGGACAGGGGGGAACACCATATATTTT
cdr3_aa: CASTGTGGNTIYF

v_call: TRBV27
clone_size: -
j_call: TRBJ1-1
d_call: -
cdr3_nt: TGTGCCAGCAGTCCAATCGTCCCCGAGGAAGCTTTCTTT
cdr3_aa: CASSPIVPEEAFF

v_call: TRBV2
clone_size: -
j_call: TRBJ2-7
d_call: -
cdr3_nt: TGTGCCAGCTCCTATTTTATAAACTCCTACGAGCAGTACTTC
cdr3_aa: CASSYFINSYEQYF

v_call: TRBV6-5
clone_size: -
j_call: TRBJ2-2
d_call: -
cdr3_nt: TGTGCCAGCAACCTTGGGGGGAGAAACACCGGGGAGCTGTTTTTT
cdr3_aa: CASNLGGRNTGELFF

v_call: TRBV27
clone_size: -
j_call: TRBJ1-2
d_call: TRBD1
cdr3_nt: TGTGCCAGCAGGGACGGACAGGTCAGAGGTGGCTACACCTTC
cdr3_aa: CASRDGQVRGGYTF

v_call: TRBV9
clone_size: -
j_call: TRBJ2-5
d_call: TRBD1
cdr3_nt: TGTGCCAGCAGCGCACAGGGGGCTTACCAAGAGACCCAGTACTTC
cdr3_aa: CASSAQGAYQETQYF

v_call: TRBV11-3
clone_size: -
j_call: TRBJ1-1
d_call: TRBD1
cdr3_nt: TGTGCCAGCAGCAAAGGACAGGGTTTGGGTGAAGCTTTCTTT
cdr3_aa: CASSKGQGLGEAFF

v_call: TRBV20-1
clone_size: -
j_call: TRBJ1-5
d_call: TRBD1
cdr3_nt: TGCAGTGCTAGTATGGGGACAGGGGGCGCGATGAGCAATCAGCCCCAGCATTTT
cdr3_aa: CSASMGTGGAMSNQPQHF

v_call: TRBV6-5
clone_size: -
j_call: TRBJ2-3
d_call: -
cdr3_nt: TGTGCCAGCAGTCCGGTCCTCGCTCGCACAGATACGCAGTATTTT
cdr3_aa: CASSPVLARTDTQYF

v_call: TRBV7-9
clone_size: -
j_call: TRBJ1-1
d_call: TRBD1
cdr3_nt: TGTGCCAGCAGCCCCGGGACAGGGGGCGCGTCGAGCACTGAAGCTTTCTTT
cdr3_aa: CASSPGTGGASSTEAFF

v_call: TRBV6-5
clone_size: -
j_call: TRBJ2-3
d_call: -
cdr3_nt: TGTGCCAGCAGTTATAACCCCAGGTTGGGAGATACGCAGTATTTT
cdr3_aa: CASSYNPRLGDTQYF

v_call: TRBV19
clone_size: few
j_call: TRBJ1-1
d_call: TRBD1
cdr3_nt: TGTGCCAGTAGGACAGGGGGTTTGTCGGCTTTCTTT
cdr3_aa: CASRTGGLSAFF

v_call: TRBV4-1
clone_size: -
j_call: TRBJ2-3
d_call: TRBD1
cdr3_nt: TGCGCCAGCAGCCGAGGGGACAGGGTTCGGGCAGATACGCAGTATTTT
cdr3_aa: CASSRGDRVRADTQYF